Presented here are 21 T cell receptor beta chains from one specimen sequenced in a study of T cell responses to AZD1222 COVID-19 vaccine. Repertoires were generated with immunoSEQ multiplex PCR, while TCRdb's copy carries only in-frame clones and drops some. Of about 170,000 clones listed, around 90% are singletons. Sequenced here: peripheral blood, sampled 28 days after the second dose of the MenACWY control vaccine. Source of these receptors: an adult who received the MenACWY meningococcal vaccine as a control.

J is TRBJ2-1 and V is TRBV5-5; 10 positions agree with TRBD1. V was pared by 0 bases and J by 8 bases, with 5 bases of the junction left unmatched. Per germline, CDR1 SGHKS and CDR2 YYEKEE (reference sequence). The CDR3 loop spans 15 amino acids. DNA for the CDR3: TGTGCCAGCAGCTTGGCGACAGGGGGCGTGGATGAGCAGTTCTTC. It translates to CASSLATGGVDEQFF.

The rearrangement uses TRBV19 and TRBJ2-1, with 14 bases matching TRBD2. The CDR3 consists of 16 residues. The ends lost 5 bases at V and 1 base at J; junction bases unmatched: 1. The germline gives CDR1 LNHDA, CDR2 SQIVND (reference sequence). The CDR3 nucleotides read TGTGCCAGTAGTCGGACTAGCGGGAGGTCCTACAATGAGCAGTTCTTC. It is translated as CASSRTSGRSYNEQFF.

CDR3 residues: CASSLQLPGDGELFF. For the CDR3, the DNA is TGTGCCAGCAGCTTACAACTCCCTGGGGACGGGGAGCTGTTTTTT. The chain couples TRBV7-3 to TRBJ2-2; no definite D call. Germline loops: CDR1 SGHTA, CDR2 FQGTGA. With 2 bases removed from V and 7 bases from J, the gap between germline ends came to 14 bases. The CDR3 has 15 amino acids.

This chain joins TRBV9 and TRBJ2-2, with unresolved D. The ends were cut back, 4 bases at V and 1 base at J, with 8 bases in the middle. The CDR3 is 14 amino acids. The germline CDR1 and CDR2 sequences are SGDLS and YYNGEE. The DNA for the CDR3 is TGTGCCAGCAGCCTAGACGGGAACACCGGGGAGCTGTTTTTT. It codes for CASSLDGNTGELFF.

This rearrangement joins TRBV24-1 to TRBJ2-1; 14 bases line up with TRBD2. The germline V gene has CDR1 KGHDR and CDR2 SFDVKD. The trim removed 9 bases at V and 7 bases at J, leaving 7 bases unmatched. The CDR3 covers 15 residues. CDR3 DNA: TGTGCCACCGGACTAGCGGGAGGTGTTAGTAATGAGCAGTTCTTC. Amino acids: CATGLAGGVSNEQFF.

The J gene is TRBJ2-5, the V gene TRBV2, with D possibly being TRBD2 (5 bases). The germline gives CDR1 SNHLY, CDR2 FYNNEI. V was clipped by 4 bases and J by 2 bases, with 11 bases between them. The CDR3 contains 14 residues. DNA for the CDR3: TGTGCCAGCAGTGCCCGCCGGGATCAAGAGACCCAGTACTTC. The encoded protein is CASSARRDQETQYF.

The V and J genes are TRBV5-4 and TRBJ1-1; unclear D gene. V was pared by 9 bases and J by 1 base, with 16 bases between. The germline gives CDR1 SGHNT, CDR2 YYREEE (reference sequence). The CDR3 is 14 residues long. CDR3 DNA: TGTGCCACCCAGCTTAAAATGGGGAACACTGAAGCTTTCTTT. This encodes CATQLKMGNTEAFF.

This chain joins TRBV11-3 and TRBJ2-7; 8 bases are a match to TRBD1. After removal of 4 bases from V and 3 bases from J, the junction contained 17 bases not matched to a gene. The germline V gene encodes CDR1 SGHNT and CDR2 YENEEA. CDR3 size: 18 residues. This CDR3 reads CASSSEEDRAQFDYEQYF. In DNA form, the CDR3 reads TGTGCCAGCAGCTCAGAAGAGGACAGGGCTCAATTCGACTACGAGCAGTACTTC.

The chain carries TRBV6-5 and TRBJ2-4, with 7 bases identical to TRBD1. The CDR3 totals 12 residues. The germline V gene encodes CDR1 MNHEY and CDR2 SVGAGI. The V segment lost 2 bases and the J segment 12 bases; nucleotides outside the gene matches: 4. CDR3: CASSYPGTDQYF. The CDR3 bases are TGTGCCAGCAGTTACCCTGGGACAGATCAGTACTTC.

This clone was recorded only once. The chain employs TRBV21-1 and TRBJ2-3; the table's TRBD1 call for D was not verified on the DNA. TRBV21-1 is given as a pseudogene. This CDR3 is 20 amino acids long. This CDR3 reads CASSKALSCPKTAYTDTQYF. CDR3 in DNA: TGTGCCAGCAGCAAAGCGCTTTCTTGCCCAAAGACAGCCTACACAGATACGCAGTATTTT.

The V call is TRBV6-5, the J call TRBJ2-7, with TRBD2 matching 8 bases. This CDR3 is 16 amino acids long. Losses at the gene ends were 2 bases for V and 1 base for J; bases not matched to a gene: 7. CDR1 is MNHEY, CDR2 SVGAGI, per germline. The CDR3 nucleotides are TGTGCCAGCAGTTACCGGGGGACTAGTCTTTCCTACGAGCAGTACTTC. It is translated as CASSYRGTSLSYEQYF.

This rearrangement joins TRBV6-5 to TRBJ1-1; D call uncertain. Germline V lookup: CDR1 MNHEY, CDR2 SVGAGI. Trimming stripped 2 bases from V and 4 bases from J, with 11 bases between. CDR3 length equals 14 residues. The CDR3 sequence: CASSYPGSGTEAFF. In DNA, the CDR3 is TGTGCCAGCAGTTACCCAGGCAGCGGCACTGAAGCTTTCTTT.

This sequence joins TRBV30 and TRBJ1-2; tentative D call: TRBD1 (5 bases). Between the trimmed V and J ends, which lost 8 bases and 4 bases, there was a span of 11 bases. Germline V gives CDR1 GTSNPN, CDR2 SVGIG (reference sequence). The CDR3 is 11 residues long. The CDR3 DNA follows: TGTGCCCGGGCAGGGCTCTATGGCTACACCTTC. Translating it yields CARAGLYGYTF.

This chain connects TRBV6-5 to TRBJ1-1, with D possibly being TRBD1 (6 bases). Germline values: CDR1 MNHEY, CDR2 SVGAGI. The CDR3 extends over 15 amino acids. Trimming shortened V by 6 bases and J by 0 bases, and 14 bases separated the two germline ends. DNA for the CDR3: TGTGCCAGCAGGCCCTCAGCAGGGGTGAACACTGAAGCTTTCTTT. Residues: CASRPSAGVNTEAFF.

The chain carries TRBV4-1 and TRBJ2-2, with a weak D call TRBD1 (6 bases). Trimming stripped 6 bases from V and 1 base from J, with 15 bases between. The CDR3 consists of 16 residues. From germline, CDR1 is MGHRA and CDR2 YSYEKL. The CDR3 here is CASRRGQFLNTGELFF. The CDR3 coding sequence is TGCGCCAGCAGACGCGGACAGTTTTTGAACACCGGGGAGCTGTTTTTT.

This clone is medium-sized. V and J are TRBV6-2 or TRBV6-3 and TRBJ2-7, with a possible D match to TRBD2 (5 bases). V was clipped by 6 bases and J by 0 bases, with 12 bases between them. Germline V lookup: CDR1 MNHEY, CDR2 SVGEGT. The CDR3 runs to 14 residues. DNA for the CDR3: TGTGCCAGCAGCTGGACTGAGAGCTCCTACGAGCAGTACTTC. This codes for CASSWTESSYEQYF.

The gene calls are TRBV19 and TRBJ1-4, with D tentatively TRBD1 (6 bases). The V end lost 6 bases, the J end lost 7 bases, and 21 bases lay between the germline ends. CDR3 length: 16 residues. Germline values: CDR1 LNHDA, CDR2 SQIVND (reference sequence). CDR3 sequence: CASSRGGPGVGEKLFF. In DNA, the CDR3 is TGTGCCAGTAGCCGAGGGGGACCCGGAGTGGGTGAAAAACTGTTTTTT.

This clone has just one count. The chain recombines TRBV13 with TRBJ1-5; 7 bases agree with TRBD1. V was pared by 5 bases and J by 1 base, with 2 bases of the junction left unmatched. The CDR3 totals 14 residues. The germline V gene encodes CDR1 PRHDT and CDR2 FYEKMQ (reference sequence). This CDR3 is CASSRGQSNQPQHF. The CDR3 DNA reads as TGTGCCAGCAGCCGGGGACAGAGCAATCAGCCCCAGCATTTT. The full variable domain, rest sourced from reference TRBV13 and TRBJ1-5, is AAGVIQSPRHLIKEKRETATLKCYPIPRHDTVYWYQQGPGQDPQFLISFYEKMQSDKGSIPDRFSAQQFSDYHSELNMSSLELGDSALYFCASSRGQSNQPQHFGDGTRLSIL.

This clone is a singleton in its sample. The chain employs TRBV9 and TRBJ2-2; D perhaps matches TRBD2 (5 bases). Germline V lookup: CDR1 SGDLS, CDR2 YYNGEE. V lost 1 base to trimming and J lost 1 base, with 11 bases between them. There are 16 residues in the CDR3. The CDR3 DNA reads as TGTGCCAGCAGCGTATTCGGGGTAGTGAACACCGGGGAGCTGTTTTTT. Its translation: CASSVFGVVNTGELFF.

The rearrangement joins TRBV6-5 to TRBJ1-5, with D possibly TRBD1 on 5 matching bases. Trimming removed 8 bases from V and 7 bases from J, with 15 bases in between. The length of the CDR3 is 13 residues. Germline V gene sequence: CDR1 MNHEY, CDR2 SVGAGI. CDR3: CASSRSGGQPQHF. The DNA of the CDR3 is TGTGCCAGCTCACGTAGTGGGGGACAGCCCCAGCATTTT.

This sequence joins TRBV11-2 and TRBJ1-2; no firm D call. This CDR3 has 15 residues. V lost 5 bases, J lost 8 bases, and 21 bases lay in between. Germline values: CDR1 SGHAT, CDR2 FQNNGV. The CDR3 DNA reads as TGTGCCAGCAGCCCAATAAGACGGTTTGGTTCGGGCTACACCTTC. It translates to CASSPIRRFGSGYTF.